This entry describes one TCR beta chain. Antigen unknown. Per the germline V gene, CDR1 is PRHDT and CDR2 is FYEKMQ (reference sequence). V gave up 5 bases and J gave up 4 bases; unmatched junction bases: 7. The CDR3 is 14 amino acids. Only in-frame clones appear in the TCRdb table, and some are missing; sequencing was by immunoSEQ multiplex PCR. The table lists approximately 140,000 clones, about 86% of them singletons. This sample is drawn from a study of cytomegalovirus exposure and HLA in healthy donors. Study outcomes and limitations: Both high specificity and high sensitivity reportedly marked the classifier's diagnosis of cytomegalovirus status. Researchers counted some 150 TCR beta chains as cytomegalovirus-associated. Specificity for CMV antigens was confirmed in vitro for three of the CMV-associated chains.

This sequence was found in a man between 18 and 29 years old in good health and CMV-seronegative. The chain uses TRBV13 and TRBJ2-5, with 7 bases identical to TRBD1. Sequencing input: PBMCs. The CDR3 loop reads CASSRWTGGETQYF. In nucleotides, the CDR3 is TGTGCCAGCAGCCGGTGGACAGGCGGAGAGACCCAGTACTTC.